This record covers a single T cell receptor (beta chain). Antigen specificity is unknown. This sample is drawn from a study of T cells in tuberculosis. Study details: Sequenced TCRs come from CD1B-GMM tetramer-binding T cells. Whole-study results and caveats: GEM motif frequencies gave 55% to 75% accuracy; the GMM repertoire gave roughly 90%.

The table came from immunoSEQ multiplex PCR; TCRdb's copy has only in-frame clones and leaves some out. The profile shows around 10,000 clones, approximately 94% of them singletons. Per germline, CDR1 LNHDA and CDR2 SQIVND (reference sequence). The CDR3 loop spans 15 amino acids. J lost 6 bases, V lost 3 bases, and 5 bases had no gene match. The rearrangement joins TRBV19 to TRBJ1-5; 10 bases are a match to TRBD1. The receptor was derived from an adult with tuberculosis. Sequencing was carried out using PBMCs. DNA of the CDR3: TGTGCCAGTAGTATCTTTGGGACAGGGGTTCAGCCCCAGCATTTT. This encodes CASSIFGTGVQPQHF.